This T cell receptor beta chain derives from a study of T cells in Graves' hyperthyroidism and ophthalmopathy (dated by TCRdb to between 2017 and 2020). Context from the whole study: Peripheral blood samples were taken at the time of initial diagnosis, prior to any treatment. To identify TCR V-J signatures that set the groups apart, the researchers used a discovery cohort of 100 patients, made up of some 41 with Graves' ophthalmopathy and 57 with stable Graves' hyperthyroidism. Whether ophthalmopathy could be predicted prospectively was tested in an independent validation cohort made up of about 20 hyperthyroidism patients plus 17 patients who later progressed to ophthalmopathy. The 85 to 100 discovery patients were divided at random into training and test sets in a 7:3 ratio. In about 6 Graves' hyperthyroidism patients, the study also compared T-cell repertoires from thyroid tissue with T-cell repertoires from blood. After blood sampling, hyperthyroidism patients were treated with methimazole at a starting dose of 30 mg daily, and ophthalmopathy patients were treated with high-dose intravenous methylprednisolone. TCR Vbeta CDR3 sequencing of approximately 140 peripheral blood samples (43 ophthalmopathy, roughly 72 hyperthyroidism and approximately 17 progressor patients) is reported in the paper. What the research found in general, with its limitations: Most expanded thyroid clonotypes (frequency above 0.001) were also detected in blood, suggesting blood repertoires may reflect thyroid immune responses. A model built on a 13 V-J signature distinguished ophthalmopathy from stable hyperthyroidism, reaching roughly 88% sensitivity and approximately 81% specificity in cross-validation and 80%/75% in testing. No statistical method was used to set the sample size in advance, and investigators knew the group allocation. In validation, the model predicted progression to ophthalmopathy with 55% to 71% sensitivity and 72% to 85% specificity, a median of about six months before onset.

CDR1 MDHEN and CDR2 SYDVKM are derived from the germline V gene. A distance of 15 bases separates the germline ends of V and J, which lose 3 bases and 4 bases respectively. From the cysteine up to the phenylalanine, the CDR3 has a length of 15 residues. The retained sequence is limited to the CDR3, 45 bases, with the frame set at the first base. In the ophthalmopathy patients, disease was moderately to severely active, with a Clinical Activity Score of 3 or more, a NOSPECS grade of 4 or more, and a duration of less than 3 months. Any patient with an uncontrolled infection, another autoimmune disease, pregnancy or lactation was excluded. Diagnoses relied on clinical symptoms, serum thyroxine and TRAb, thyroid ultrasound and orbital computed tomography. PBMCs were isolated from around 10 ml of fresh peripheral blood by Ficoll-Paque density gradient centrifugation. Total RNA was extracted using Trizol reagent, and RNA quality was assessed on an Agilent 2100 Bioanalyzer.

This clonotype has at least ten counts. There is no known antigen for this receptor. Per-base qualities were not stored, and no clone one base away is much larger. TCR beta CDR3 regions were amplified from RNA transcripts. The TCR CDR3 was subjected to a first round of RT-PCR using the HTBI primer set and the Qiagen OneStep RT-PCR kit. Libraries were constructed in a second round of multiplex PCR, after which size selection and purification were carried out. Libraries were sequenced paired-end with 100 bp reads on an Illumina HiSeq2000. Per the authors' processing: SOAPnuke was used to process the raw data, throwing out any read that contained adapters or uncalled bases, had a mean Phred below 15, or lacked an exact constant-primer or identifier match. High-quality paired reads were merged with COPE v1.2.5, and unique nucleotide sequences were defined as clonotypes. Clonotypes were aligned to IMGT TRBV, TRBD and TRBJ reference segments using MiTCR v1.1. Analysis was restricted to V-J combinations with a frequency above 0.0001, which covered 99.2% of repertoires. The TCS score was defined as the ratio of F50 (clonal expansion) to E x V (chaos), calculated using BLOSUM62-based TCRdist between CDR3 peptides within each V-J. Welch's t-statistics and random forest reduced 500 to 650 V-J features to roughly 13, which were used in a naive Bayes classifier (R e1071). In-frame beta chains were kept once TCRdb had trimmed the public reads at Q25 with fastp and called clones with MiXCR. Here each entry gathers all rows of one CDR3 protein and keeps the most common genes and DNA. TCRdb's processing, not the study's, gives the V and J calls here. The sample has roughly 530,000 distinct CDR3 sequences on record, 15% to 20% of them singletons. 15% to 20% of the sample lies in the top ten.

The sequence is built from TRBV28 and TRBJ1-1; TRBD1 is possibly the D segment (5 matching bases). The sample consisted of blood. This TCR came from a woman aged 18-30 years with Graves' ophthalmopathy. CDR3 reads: CASSLLRGSTTEAFF. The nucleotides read TGTGCCAGCAGTTTGCTAAGGGGTTCGACCACTGAAGCTTTCTTT. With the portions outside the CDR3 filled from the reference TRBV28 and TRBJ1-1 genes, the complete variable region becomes DVKVTQSSRYLVKRTGEKVFLECVQDMDHENMFWYRQDPGLGLRLIYFSYDVKMKEKGDIPEGYSVSREKKERFSLILESASTNQTSMYLCASSLLRGSTTEAFFGQGTRLTVV.